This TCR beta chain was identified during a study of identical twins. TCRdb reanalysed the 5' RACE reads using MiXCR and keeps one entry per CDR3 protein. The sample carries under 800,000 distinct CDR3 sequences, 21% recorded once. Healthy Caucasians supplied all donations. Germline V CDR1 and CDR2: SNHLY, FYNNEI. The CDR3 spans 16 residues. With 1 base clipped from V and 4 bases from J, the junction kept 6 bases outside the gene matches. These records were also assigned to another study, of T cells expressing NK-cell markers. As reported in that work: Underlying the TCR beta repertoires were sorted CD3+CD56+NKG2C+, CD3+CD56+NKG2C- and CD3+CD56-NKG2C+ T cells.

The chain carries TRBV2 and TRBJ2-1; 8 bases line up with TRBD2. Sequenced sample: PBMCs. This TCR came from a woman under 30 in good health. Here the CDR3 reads CASSEEPAGVYNEQFF. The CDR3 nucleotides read TGTGCCAGCAGTGAAGAACCAGCGGGAGTATACAATGAGCAGTTCTTC.